These T cell receptor beta chains were read from a single sample in a study of vaccination effects on CD4 cells after COVID-19. These receptors lack a known antigen. Assay: immunoSEQ multiplex PCR; the TCRdb copy retains only in-frame clones and omits some. Here the sample spans over 60,000 clones, 65% to 85% being singletons. The specimen comprised CD4+ T cells from PBMCs cultured with HCoV-NL63 spike peptides, sampled before COVID-19 vaccination. These receptors were taken from a human donor who received a COVID-19 vaccine. The CDR3 runs from the conserved cysteine through the conserved F or W. D genes are given only for firm matches. Clone size is not always given. Where it is, it says once, few, many or a class for expanded clones.

d_gene	v_gene	j_gene	abundance	CDR3aa	CDR3nt
NA	TRBV5-1	TRBJ1-1	NA	CASMKSTDTEAFF	TGCGCCAGCATGAAGAGCACGGACACTGAAGCTTTCTTT
NA	TRBV24-1	TRBJ2-2	NA	CATSEPDRFAGELFF	TGTGCCACCAGTGAGCCGGACCGCTTCGCCGGGGAGCTGTTTTTT
NA	TRBV19	TRBJ1-6	few	CASRRRTGSPLHF	TGTGCCAGTAGGCGACGCACGGGTTCACCCCTCCACTTT
TRBD1	TRBV7-2	TRBJ1-4	NA	CASSLRTGQAEKLFF	TGTGCCAGCAGCTTACGGACAGGTCAGGCTGAAAAACTGTTTTTT
NA	TRBV11-2	TRBJ1-6	NA	CASSPGGYNSPLHF	TGTGCCAGCAGCCCGGGCGGGTATAATTCACCCCTCCACTTT
NA	TRBV24-1	TRBJ2-3	NA	CATSDFAQGVQYF	TGTGCCACCAGTGATTTTGCGCAGGGAGTGCAGTATTTT
NA	TRBV18	TRBJ2-5	NA	CASSPRGTFQETQYF	TGTGCCAGCTCACCACGGGGCACGTTCCAAGAGACCCAGTACTTC
NA	TRBV19	TRBJ1-1	NA	CASSTERVSTEAFF	TGTGCCAGTAGTACCGAGCGGGTCAGCACTGAAGCTTTCTTT
TRBD1	TRBV5-6	TRBJ1-5	NA	CASSLADRGLYQPQHF	TGTGCCAGCAGCTTGGCCGACAGGGGTTTATATCAGCCCCAGCATTTT
TRBD1	TRBV5-1	TRBJ1-6	NA	CASSLEDREGSPLHF	TGCGCCAGCAGCTTGGAAGACAGGGAGGGATCACCCCTCCACTTT
NA	TRBV7-8	TRBJ1-1	NA	CASSTRQERNTEAFF	TGTGCCAGCAGCACCAGACAGGAGAGGAACACTGAAGCTTTCTTT
TRBD1	TRBV27	TRBJ1-6	NA	CASRTAGGVRDSPLHF	TGTGCCAGCAGAACAGCAGGGGGCGTAAGGGATTCACCCCTCCACTTT
NA	TRBV6-6	TRBJ1-6	NA	CASSQSSYNSPLHF	TGTGCCAGCAGTCAGAGCTCCTATAATTCACCCCTCCACTTT
NA	TRBV7-9	TRBJ2-1	NA	CASSRWGVNEQFF	TGTGCCAGCAGCCGTTGGGGGGTCAATGAGCAGTTCTTC
NA	TRBV19	TRBJ2-2	NA	CASSIPHTGELFF	TGTGCCAGTAGTATACCCCACACCGGGGAGCTGTTTTTT
TRBD1	TRBV4-3	TRBJ2-5	NA	CASSQGIGQVGTQYF	TGCGCCAGCAGCCAAGGAATCGGACAGGTGGGGACCCAGTACTTC
NA	TRBV10-3	TRBJ1-2	NA	CAISPQEDYGYTF	TGTGCCATCAGCCCACAGGAAGATTATGGCTACACCTTC
TRBD1	TRBV18	TRBJ1-3	NA	CASSPQGASGGNTIYF	TGTGCCAGCTCACCACAGGGGGCCTCGGGAGGAAACACCATATATTTT
NA	TRBV24-1	TRBJ1-4	few	CATSDSLREEKLFF	TGTGCCACCAGTGATTCCCTCCGGGAGGAAAAACTGTTTTTT
NA	TRBV7-9	TRBJ1-6	few	CASSPTPPGALHF	TGTGCCAGCAGCCCCACACCCCCTGGTGCCCTCCACTTT
NA	TRBV6-5	TRBJ2-5	once	CASSTPQETQYF	TGTGCCAGCTCCACGCCCCAAGAGACCCAGTACTTC
NA	TRBV9	TRBJ2-1	NA	CASSVGRRSSYNEQFF	TGTGCCAGCAGCGTAGGACGGAGAAGCTCCTACAATGAGCAGTTCTTC
NA	TRBV28	TRBJ2-2	NA	CASSSGFANTGELFF	TGTGCCAGCAGTTCGGGATTCGCGAACACCGGGGAGCTGTTTTTT
NA	TRBV14	TRBJ1-2	NA	CASSQGSQRPNYGYTF	TGTGCCAGCAGCCAAGGCTCACAGAGACCTAACTATGGCTACACCTTC
NA	TRBV2	TRBJ2-1	NA	CASSPKSSYNEQFF	TGTGCCAGCTCCCCTAAGAGCTCCTACAATGAGCAGTTCTTC
NA	TRBV30	TRBJ2-3	NA	CAWSVWTPTDTQYF	TGTGCCTGGAGTGTGTGGACTCCCACAGATACGCAGTATTTT
TRBD1	TRBV24-1	TRBJ2-5	NA	CATSGTGETQYF	TGTGCCACCAGTGGGACAGGAGAGACCCAGTACTTC
TRBD2	TRBV2	TRBJ2-3	NA	CASSAGGNLPDTQYF	TGTGCCAGCAGTGCCGGGGGGAACCTGCCAGATACGCAGTATTTT
TRBD1	TRBV7-2	TRBJ1-2	NA	CASRWDRGRSYGYTF	TGTGCCAGCAGATGGGACAGGGGGCGAAGCTATGGCTACACCTTC
NA	TRBV28	TRBJ1-2	NA	CASSRATGYGYTF	TGTGCCAGCAGTCGCGCGACAGGCTATGGCTACACCTTC
TRBD2	TRBV5-1	TRBJ2-3	few	CASSSLSGGVADTQYF	TGCGCCAGCAGCTCCCTTAGCGGGGGGGTTGCAGATACGCAGTATTTT
NA	TRBV4-3	TRBJ1-4	NA	CASSRGGQGNEKLFF	TGCGCCAGCAGCCGTGGGGGGCAGGGTAATGAAAAACTGTTTTTT
NA	TRBV14	TRBJ1-6	NA	CASSQMGREYSPLHF	TGTGCCAGCAGCCAAATGGGGAGGGAGTATTCACCCCTCCACTTT
TRBD2	TRBV7-6	TRBJ2-1	NA	CASSSGRGTSGGAFNEQFF	TGTGCCAGCAGCTCCGGCCGGGGGACTAGCGGGGGGGCCTTTAATGAGCAGTTCTTC
NA	TRBV5-1	TRBJ2-5	NA	CASSNPTQETQYF	TGCGCCAGCAGCAATCCTACCCAAGAGACCCAGTACTTC
TRBD1	TRBV28	TRBJ1-3	NA	CASSLDRVGNTIYF	TGTGCCAGCAGTCTGGACAGGGTTGGAAACACCATATATTTT
NA	TRBV10-1	TRBJ2-1	once	CASARGTYEQFF	TGCGCCAGCGCACGGGGCACCTATGAGCAGTTCTTC
TRBD1	TRBV18	TRBJ2-1	NA	CASSFQGQSYNEQFF	TGTGCCAGCTCATTCCAGGGACAGTCCTACAATGAGCAGTTCTTC
NA	TRBV5-1	TRBJ2-6	NA	CASSDGGSGANVLTF	TGCGCCAGCAGTGACGGGGGCTCTGGGGCCAACGTCCTGACTTTC
TRBD1	TRBV5-1	TRBJ2-1	NA	CASSLDGQGTNEQFF	TGCGCCAGCAGCTTGGACGGACAGGGGACAAATGAGCAGTTCTTC
NA	TRBV4-3	TRBJ1-6	few	CASSRSYNSPLHF	TGCGCCAGCAGCCGTAGCTATAATTCACCCCTCCACTTT
TRBD1	TRBV7-2	TRBJ2-5	NA	CASSLARGRETQYF	TGTGCCAGCAGCTTAGCCAGGGGGAGAGAGACCCAGTACTTC
NA	TRBV2	TRBJ1-3	few	CASSVFVNTIYF	TGTGCCAGCAGCGTTTTCGTAAACACCATATATTTT
TRBD1	TRBV2	TRBJ1-4	NA	CASRRGTARSATNEKLFF	TGTGCCAGCAGAAGAGGGACAGCAAGGAGCGCAACTAATGAAAAACTGTTTTTT
TRBD1	TRBV2	TRBJ1-6	NA	CASSRQGTVSPLHF	TGTGCCAGCAGTCGACAGGGGACCGTTTCACCCCTCCACTTT
TRBD1	TRBV30	TRBJ1-4	once	CAWSHYGTGEIKLFF	TGTGCCTGGAGCCACTACGGGACAGGGGAGATAAAACTGTTTTTT
NA	TRBV28	TRBJ1-4	NA	CASSRGEKLFF	TGTGCCAGCAGTAGAGGGGAAAAACTGTTTTTT
TRBD1	TRBV14	TRBJ1-2	NA	CASRQAGTVYGYTF	TGTGCCAGCAGACAAGCCGGGACAGTCTATGGCTACACCTTC
TRBD2	TRBV18	TRBJ2-5	NA	CASSPPGTSGGQETQYF	TGTGCCAGCTCACCACCCGGGACTAGCGGGGGCCAAGAGACCCAGTACTTC
NA	TRBV14	TRBJ2-3	NA	CASSHTGLTKGTDTQYF	TGTGCCAGCAGCCACACCGGACTGACCAAGGGCACAGATACGCAGTATTTT
NA	TRBV19	TRBJ2-3	NA	CASSIILPGPTSTDTQYF	TGTGCCAGTAGTATAATTCTACCTGGGCCAACTAGCACAGATACGCAGTATTTT
NA	TRBV4-1	TRBJ1-5	few	CASSPIGGQPQHF	TGCGCCAGCAGCCCAATCGGTGGGCAGCCCCAGCATTTT
NA	TRBV5-5	TRBJ1-2	NA	CASSLGLTAEFGYTF	TGTGCCAGCAGCTTGGGTTTAACGGCGGAATTCGGCTACACCTTC
TRBD1	TRBV28	TRBJ1-2	NA	CASSPRQGAGGYTF	TGTGCCAGCAGTCCGCGACAGGGGGCGGGTGGCTACACCTTC
NA	TRBV6-2/TRBV6-3	TRBJ1-5	once	CASSQGGGGNQPQHF	TGTGCCAGCAGCCAAGGGGGGGGAGGCAATCAGCCCCAGCATTTT
NA	TRBV5-1	TRBJ1-1	once	CASSLLTENTEAFF	TGCGCCAGCAGCTTACTGACAGAGAACACTGAAGCTTTCTTT
TRBD1	TRBV5-8	TRBJ1-2	NA	CASSPDRVYGYTF	TGTGCCAGCAGCCCCGACAGGGTCTATGGCTACACCTTC
NA	TRBV4-3	TRBJ1-2	NA	CASSQDRAGYGYTF	TGCGCCAGCAGCCAAGACAGGGCGGGGTATGGCTACACCTTC
NA	TRBV6-5	TRBJ2-5	NA	CASRPPGAIQETQYF	TGTGCCAGCAGGCCCCCAGGGGCAATCCAAGAGACCCAGTACTTC
NA	TRBV18	TRBJ1-1	NA	CASSPGAAVPAFF	TGTGCCAGCTCACCAGGTGCGGCAGTACCAGCTTTCTTT